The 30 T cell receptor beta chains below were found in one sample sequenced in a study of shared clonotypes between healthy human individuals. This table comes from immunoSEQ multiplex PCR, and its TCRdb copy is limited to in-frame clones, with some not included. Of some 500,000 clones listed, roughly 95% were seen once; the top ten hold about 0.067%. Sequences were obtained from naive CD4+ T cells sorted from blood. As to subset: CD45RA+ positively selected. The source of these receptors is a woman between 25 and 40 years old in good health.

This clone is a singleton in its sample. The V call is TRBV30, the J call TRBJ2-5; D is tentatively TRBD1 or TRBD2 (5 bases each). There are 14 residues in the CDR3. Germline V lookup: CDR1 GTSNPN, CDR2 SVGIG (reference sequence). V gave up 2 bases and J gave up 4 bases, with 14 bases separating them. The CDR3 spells CAWSTPGTSETQYF. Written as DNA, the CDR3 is TGTGCCTGGAGTACCCCTGGGACCTCAGAGACCCAGTACTTC.

Written as DNA, the CDR3 is TGCAGCGTTGTGGGGACCACCTCTGGGGCCAACGTCCTGACTTTC. This codes for CSVVGTTSGANVLTF. This chain links TRBV29-1 with TRBJ2-6; D may be TRBD1 or TRBD2 (5 bases each). Trimming shortened V by 4 bases and J by 0 bases, and 10 bases separated the two germline ends. The CDR3 totals 15 residues. Germline V lookup: CDR1 SQVTM, CDR2 ANQGSEA.

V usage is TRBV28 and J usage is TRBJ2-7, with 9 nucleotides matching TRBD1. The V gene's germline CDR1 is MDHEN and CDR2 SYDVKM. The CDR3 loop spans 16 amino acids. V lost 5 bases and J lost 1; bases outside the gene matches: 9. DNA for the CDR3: TGTGCCAGCAGTAACTCGGACAGGGGTCGATCCTACGAGCAGTACTTC. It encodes CASSNSDRGRSYEQYF.

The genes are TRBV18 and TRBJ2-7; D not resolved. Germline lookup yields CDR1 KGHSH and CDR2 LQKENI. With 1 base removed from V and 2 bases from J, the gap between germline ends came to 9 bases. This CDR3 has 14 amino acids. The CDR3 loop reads CASSPQEATYEQYF. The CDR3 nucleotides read TGTGCCAGCTCACCACAAGAAGCTACCTACGAGCAGTACTTC.

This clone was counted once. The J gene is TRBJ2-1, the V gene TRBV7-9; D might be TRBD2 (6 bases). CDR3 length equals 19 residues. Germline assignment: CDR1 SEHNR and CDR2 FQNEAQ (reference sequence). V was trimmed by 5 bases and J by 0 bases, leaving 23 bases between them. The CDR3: CASSNRWDSAGSSYNEQFF. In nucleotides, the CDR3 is TGTGCCAGCAGCAACCGGTGGGACTCAGCCGGGAGCTCCTACAATGAGCAGTTCTTC.

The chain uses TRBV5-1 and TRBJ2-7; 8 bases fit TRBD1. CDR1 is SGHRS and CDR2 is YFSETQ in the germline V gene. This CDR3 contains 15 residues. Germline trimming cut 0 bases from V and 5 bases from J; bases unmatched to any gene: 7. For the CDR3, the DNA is TGCGCCAGCAGCTTGGGGCAGGGGGCGCCAAACGAGCAGTACTTC. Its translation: CASSLGQGAPNEQYF.

CDR3 DNA sequence: TGTGCCAGCAGCCCAGACAGGGGTTTTGTCAACGAGCAGTACTTC. Its translation: CASSPDRGFVNEQYF. V gene TRBV6-5 combines with J gene TRBJ2-7, with TRBD1 matching over 8 bases. Looked up from germline, CDR1 is MNHEY and CDR2 is SVGAGI. The CDR3 consists of 15 residues. Unmatched junction bases numbered 12, after V lost 6 bases and J lost 5 bases.

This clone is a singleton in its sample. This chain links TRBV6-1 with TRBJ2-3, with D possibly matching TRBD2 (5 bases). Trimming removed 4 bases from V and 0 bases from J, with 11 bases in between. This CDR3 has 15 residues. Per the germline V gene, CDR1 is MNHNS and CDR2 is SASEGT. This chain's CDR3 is CASSGLAPSTDTQYF. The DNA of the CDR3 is TGTGCCAGCAGTGGTCTAGCACCTAGCACAGATACGCAGTATTTT.

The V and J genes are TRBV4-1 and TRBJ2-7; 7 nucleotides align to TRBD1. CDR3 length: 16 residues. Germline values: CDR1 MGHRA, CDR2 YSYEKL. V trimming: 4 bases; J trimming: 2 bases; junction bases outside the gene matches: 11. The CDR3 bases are TGCGCCAGCAGCCGGGAAACAGGGGTCCTCCCCTACGAGCAGTACTTC. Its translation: CASSRETGVLPYEQYF.

The CDR3 coding sequence is TGTGCCATCAGGGACAGGGGGATGAACACTGAAGCTTTCTTT. This sequence encodes CAIRDRGMNTEAFF. The chain carries TRBV10-3 and TRBJ1-1, with 10 nucleotides matching TRBD1. This CDR3 region has 14 residues. V trimming: 6 bases; J trimming: 0 bases; junction bases outside the gene matches: 1. The germline gives CDR1 ENHRY, CDR2 SYGVKD.

The CDR3 DNA follows: TGTGCCAGCAGCAAAGGGACAGACAACTACGAGCAGTACTTC. It translates to CASSKGTDNYEQYF. The V and J genes are TRBV9 and TRBJ2-7, with 7 bases that match TRBD1. V trimming: 4 bases; J trimming: 3 bases; junction bases outside the gene matches: 7. The CDR3 is 14 residues long. Germline V gene lookup returns CDR1 SGDLS and CDR2 YYNGEE.

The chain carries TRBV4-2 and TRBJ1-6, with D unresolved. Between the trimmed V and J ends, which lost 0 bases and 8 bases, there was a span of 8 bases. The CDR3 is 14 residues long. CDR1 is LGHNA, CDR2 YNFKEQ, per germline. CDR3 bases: TGTGCCAGCAGCCAAGATGAACGAGATTCACCCCTCCACTTT. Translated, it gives CASSQDERDSPLHF.

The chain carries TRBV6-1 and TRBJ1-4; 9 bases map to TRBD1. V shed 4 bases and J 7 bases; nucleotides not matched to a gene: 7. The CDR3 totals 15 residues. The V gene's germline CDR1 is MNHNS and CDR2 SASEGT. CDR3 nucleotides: TGTGCCAGCAGTGGACCGGGACAGGGTGGTGAAAAACTGTTTTTT. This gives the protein CASSGPGQGGEKLFF.

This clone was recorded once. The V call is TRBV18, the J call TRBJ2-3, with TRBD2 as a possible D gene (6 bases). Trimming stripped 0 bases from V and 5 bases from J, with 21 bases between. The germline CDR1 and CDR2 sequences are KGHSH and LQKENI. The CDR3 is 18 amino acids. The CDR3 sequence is CASSPPQSLASFVDTQYF. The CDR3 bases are TGTGCCAGCTCACCACCGCAATCGCTAGCGAGTTTTGTAGATACGCAGTATTTT.

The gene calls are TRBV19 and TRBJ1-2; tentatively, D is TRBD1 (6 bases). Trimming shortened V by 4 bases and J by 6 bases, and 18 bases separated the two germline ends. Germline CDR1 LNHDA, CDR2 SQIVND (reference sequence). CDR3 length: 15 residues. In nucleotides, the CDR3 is TGTGCCAGTAGTACCCCGATTGCAGGGGCAGATGGCTACACCTTC. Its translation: CASSTPIAGADGYTF.

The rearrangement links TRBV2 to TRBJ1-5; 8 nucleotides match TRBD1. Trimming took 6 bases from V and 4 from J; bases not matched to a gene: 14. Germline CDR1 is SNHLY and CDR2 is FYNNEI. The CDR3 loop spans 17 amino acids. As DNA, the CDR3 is TGTGCCAGCAGCCCACATAACGGACAGGGTGGTAATCAGCCCCAGCATTTT. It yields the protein CASSPHNGQGGNQPQHF.

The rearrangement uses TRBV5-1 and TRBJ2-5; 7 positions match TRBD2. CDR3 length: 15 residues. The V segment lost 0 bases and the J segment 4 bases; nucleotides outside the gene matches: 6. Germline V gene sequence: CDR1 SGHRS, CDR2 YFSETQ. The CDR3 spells CASSLALRESETQYF. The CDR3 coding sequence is TGCGCCAGCAGCTTGGCCCTGCGGGAGTCAGAGACCCAGTACTTC.

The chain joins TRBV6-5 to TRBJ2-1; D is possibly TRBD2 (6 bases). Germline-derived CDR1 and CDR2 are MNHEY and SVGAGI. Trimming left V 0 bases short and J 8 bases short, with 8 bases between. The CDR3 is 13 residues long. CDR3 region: CASSYSWGDEQFF. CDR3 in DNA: TGTGCCAGCAGTTACTCGTGGGGGGATGAGCAGTTCTTC.

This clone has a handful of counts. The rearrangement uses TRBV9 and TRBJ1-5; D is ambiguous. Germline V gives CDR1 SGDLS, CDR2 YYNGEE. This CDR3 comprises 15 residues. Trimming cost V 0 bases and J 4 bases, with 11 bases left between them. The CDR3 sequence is CASSVDGVGNQPQHF. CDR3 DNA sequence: TGTGCCAGCAGCGTAGACGGAGTCGGTAATCAGCCCCAGCATTTT.

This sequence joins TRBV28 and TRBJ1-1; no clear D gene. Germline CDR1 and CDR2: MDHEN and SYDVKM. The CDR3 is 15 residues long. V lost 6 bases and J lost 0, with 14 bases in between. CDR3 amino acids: CASRILPRVNTEAFF. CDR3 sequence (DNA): TGTGCCAGCAGAATATTACCCCGGGTGAACACTGAAGCTTTCTTT.

The CDR3 reads CATSRASESEQFF. Written as DNA, the CDR3 is TGTGCCACCAGCAGAGCCAGCGAGAGTGAGCAGTTCTTC. The V gene is TRBV15, the J gene TRBJ2-1; D is ambiguous. Germline V gene sequence: CDR1 LNHNV, CDR2 YYDKDF (reference sequence). Trimming left V 1 base short and J 9 bases short, with 10 bases between. The length of the CDR3 is 13 residues.

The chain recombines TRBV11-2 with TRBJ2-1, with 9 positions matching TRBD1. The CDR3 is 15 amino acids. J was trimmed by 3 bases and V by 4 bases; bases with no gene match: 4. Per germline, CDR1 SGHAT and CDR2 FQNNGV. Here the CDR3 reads CASSSGQGYYNEQFF. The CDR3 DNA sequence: TGTGCCAGCAGCTCGGGACAGGGCTACTACAATGAGCAGTTCTTC.

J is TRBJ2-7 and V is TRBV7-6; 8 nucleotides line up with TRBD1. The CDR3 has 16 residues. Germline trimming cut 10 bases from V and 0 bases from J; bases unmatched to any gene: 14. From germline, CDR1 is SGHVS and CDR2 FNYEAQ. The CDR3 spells CATAPIQGATSYEQYF. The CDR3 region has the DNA TGTGCCACCGCGCCCATCCAGGGGGCTACCTCCTACGAGCAGTACTTC.

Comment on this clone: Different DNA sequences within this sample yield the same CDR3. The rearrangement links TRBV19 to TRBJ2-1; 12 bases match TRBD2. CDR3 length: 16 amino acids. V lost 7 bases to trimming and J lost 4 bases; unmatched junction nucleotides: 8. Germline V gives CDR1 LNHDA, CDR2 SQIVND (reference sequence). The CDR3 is CASTAPGTSGYNEQFF. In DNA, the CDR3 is TGTGCCAGTACCGCCCCCGGGACTAGCGGGTACAATGAGCAGTTCTTC.

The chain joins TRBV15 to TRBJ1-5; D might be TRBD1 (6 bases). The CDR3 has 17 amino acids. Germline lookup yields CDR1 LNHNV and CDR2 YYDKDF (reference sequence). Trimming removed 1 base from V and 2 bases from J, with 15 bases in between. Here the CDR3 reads CATSRAVAGEGNQPQHF. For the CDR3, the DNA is TGTGCCACCAGCAGAGCAGTGGCAGGGGAGGGCAATCAGCCCCAGCATTTT.

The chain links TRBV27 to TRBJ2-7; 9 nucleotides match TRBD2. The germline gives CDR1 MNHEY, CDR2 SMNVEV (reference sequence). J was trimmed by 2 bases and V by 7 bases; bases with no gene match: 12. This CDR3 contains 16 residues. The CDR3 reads CASTRRGLAGPYEQYF. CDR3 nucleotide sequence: TGTGCCAGCACCCGGCGCGGTCTAGCGGGACCCTACGAGCAGTACTTC.

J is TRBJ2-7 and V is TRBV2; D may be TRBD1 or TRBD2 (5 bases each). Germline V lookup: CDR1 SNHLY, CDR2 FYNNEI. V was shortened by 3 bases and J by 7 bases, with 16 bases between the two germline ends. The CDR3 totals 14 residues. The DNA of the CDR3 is TGTGCCAGCAGTGAGTCGGGCCTATGGGGGGAGCAGTACTTC. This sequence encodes CASSESGLWGEQYF.

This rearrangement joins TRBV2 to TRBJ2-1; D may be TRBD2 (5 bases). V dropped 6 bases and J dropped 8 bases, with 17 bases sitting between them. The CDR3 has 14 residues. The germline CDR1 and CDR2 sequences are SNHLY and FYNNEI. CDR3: CASSQPWTGHEQFF. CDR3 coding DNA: TGTGCCAGCAGCCAGCCTTGGACTGGCCATGAGCAGTTCTTC.

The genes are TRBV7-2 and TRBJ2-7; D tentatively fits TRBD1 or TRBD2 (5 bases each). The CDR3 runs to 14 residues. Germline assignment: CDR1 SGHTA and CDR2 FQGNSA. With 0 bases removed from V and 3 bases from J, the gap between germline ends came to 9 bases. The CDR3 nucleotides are TGTGCCAGCAGCTTAGCGGGGGAACTCTACGAGCAGTACTTC. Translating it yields CASSLAGELYEQYF.

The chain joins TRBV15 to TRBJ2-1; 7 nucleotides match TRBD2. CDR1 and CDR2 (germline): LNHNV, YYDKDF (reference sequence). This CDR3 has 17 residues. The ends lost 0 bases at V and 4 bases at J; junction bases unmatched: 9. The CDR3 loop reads CATSRDKASGNYNEQFF. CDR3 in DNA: TGTGCCACCAGCAGAGATAAGGCGAGCGGGAATTACAATGAGCAGTTCTTC.